This TCR beta chain emerged from a study of spatial heterogeneity in lung cancer. On the study more broadly: Sequence detection consistently recorded a greater number of beta-chain than alpha-chain sequences. Mean representation of each unique TCR and UMI combination in the raw reads exceeded nine occurrences.

This clonotype has a count of ten or more. Stated time point: sample taken at primary tumor resection. Samples were donated by 72 untreated early-stage non-small cell lung cancer patients. Sequencing was performed on whole RNA extracted from tumor and nontumor lung tissue, or from frozen PBMC, and the material was left unsorted. One entry per CDR3 protein, called by TCRdb with MiXCR from the 5' RACE reads. The repertoire consists of roughly 38,000 distinct CDR3 sequences, with 3.1% occurring once and the leading ten covering about 37%. The V gene's germline CDR1 is MNHEY and CDR2 SVGAGI. The CDR3 covers 17 residues. Trimming pared 7 bases from V and 1 base from J, leaving 20 bases between.

The sequences come from normal lung tissue next to the tumor, collected at surgery. This clonotype was obtained from a male donor with early-stage non-small cell lung cancer. The gene calls are TRBV6-5 and TRBJ1-3; D is unresolved. In DNA form, the CDR3 reads TGTGCCAGCAATGAGGGAGGGTTTTTCGGTTCTGGAAACACCATATATTTT. This sequence encodes CASNEGGFFGSGNTIYF.